This T cell receptor beta chain was captured by sequencing in a study of shared clonotypes between healthy human individuals. Each replicate PCR on the sorted subsets used about 0.2 ug DNA (about 30,000 T cell genomes). Clones were sequenced by immunoSEQ multiplex PCR, and TCRdb holds only the in-frame ones, with some missing. The table shows some 2,500,000 clones, with approximately 90% occurring only once. The sequence was collected from a man aged 18 to 29 in good health. Some clones in this sample may be carry-over from other donors' samples. The sequencing sample was made of naive CD4+ T cells from PBMCs. Regarding subset: CD45RA+ positively selected.

The CDR3 region has the DNA TGCGCCAGCAGCTTGGTTGCTAGCGGGAAGGCGGCAGATACGCAGTATTTT. Translated: CASSLVASGKAADTQYF. This chain uses TRBV5-1 with TRBJ2-3, with TRBD2 matching over 9 bases. Per germline, CDR1 SGHRS and CDR2 YFSETQ. V lost 0 bases and J lost 4; bases outside the gene matches: 9. The CDR3 runs 17 residues.